The present T cell receptor (beta chain) was sequenced within a study of blood T cell repertoires in COVID-19 (dated by TCRdb to 2019 to 2021). Concerning the study at large: Samples covering the acute and convalescent phases of COVID-19 were provided by collaborators in the United States, Italy and Spain. The prospective study material was composed of cDNA or gDNA derived from T cells, B-cell-depleted T cells, or PBMCs. Deeply sampled blood TCRbeta repertoires from subjects exposed to, actively infected with, or recovered from COVID-19 were included in the dataset. The repertoires were released in a freely available public database meant as a resource for research on the immune response to SARS-CoV-2. Samples came from the ongoing ImmuneRACE study (first 160 participants) plus 1,254 subjects from 6 global collaborators. Sample metadata almost always included a de-identified subject ID, COVID-19 status, age in years and sex. Where HLA class I and class II types were available, the types were taken from metadata supplied by the sample provider, not from assay-based typing. The research as a whole found: How much clinical and demographic metadata was included differed by source and by participant, and the metadata was provided uncurated.

With regard to this clone: The antigen it binds to is not known. Per-base quality was not reported, and no clone a single base away is much larger than it.

In the prospective study, participants were 18 to 89 years old, resided in 24 geographic areas of the United States, and were enrolled through a virtual design. In the prospective study, cohorts were assigned on the basis of participant-reported clinical history obtained from a screening survey and a study questionnaire. Each participant in the prospective study had whole blood, serum and a nasopharyngeal or oropharyngeal swab collected by mobile phlebotomists. Prospective study participants could optionally give additional blood draws and questionnaires over a roughly two-month period. Prospective study blood samples were shipped either frozen or at room temperature before DNA extraction. TCRbeta CDR3 regions were amplified from genomic DNA by means of the immunoSEQ Assay, a bias-controlled multiplex PCR. From the authors' description of their analysis: The number of nucleated cells in each sample was estimated by amplification of reference gene primers within the assay. Sequence reads were collapsed and filtered to measure the absolute abundance of every unique TCRbeta CDR3 rearrangement. Productive Simpson clonality was computed per sample as the square root of Simpson's diversity index over productive rearrangements. This is the immuneACCESS table as TCRdb keeps it, with only in-frame sequences that have V and J called. A part of the clones is gone; compared with another copy, unresolved V genes explain less than half, and the rest is unexplained. The V and J calls and the clone size are those of that table, but D and trimming were determined from the DNA. The sample includes some 220,000 clones, with approximately 90% observed a single time. Of the sample, 3.5% falls within the top ten clones.

The germline V gene specifies SGHRS as CDR1 and YFSETQ as CDR2. V and J are truncated by 4 bases and 0 bases respectively, leaving an intervening sequence of 12 bases. The CDR3 holds 15 amino acids from the cysteine to the phenylalanine. Kept here is only the CDR3 DNA, which spans 45 bases and is read in frame from base 1. The source of this sequence is a woman under 30 in a cohort exposed to, infected with or recovered from COVID-19 (not recorded which). The chain is encoded by TRBV5-1 joined to TRBJ2-3, and perhaps TRBD2 as D gene, on 5 matching bases. The specimen sequenced was PBMCs or T cells enriched from blood (not recorded which). The DNA sequence is given as TGCGCCAGCAGCCAACTAGGGATAAGCACAGATACGCAGTATTTT. It translates as CASSQLGISTDTQYF.